This TCR beta chain was sequenced during a study of OX40 agonist ivuxolimab in advanced cancers. TCRdb's table, derived via immunoSEQ multiplex PCR, lists solely in-frame clones and lacks some. The sample shows about 18,000 clones, around four fifths of them seen only once. The V end lost 5 bases, the J end lost 1 base, and 8 bases lay between the germline ends. The CDR3 extends over 13 amino acids. CDR1 and CDR2 from the germline V gene are MNHNS and SASEGT. The sequence came from an adult with an advanced solid tumor such as melanoma, head and neck, liver or kidney cancer. V is TRBV6-1 and J is TRBJ1-1; D is possibly TRBD1 (5 bases). The material sequenced was CD4+ or CD8+ T cells sorted from blood, taken in a trial of the OX40 agonist ivuxolimab. CDR3: CASSLQENTEAFF. As DNA, the CDR3 is TGTGCCAGCAGTTTACAGGAGAACACTGAAGCTTTCTTT.